The present entry profiles one T cell receptor (beta chain) with its context. The antigen is undetermined. The source of the sample is a study of immune heterogeneity within non-small cell lung tumors. Findings of the study overall: Local T-cell clonality correlated moderately but significantly with local tumor mutational burden (R 0.3 to 0.4). Each patient largely had their own distinct set of high-frequency T-cell receptor beta clonotypes.

The CDR3 is made up of 15 amino acids. The V gene lost 5 bases and the J gene lost 1 base, with 12 bases spanning the gap. Germline V gene data show CDR1 as MNHEY and CDR2 as SVGEGT. Samples each supplied around 600 ng of bulk tumor genomic DNA as template. Several biopsies per primary tumor, spaced far apart, were taken during surgery. The study enrolled patients with untreated, newly diagnosed non-small cell lung cancer who underwent curative surgery. A first 10-cycle multiplex round used 32 V-gene and 13 J-gene primers on TCR beta CDR3. Each CDR3 protein gets one entry after TCRdb re-called the multiplex PCR reads with MiXCR. The data contain about 3,300 distinct CDR3 sequences, 52% of them singletons.

The sequenced sample consisted of lung tumor tissue. The rearrangement joins TRBV6-2 or TRBV6-3 to TRBJ2-1, with D possibly being TRBD1 (6 bases). The clonotype was recovered from a man aged 60-69 years with non-small cell lung cancer. CDR3 sequence (DNA): TGTGCCAGCAGTGTAAGACAGGTGTCCTACAATGAGCAGTTCTTC. Amino acid sequence: CASSVRQVSYNEQFF.